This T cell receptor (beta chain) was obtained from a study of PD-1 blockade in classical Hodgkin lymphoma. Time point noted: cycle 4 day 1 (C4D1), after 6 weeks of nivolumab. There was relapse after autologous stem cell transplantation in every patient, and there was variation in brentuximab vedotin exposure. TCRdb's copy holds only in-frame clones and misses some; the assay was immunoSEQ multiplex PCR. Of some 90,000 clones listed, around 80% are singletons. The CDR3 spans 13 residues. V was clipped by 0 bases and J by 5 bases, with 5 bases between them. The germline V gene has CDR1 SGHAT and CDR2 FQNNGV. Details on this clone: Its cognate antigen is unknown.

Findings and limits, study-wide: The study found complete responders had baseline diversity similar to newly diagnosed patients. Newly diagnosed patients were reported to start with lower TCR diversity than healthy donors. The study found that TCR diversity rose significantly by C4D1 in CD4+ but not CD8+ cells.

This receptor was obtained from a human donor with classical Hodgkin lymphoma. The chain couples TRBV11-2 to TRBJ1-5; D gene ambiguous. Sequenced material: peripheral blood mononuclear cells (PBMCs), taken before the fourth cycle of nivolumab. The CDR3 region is CASSLEMDQPQHF. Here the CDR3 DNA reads TGTGCCAGCAGCTTAGAAATGGATCAGCCCCAGCATTTT.